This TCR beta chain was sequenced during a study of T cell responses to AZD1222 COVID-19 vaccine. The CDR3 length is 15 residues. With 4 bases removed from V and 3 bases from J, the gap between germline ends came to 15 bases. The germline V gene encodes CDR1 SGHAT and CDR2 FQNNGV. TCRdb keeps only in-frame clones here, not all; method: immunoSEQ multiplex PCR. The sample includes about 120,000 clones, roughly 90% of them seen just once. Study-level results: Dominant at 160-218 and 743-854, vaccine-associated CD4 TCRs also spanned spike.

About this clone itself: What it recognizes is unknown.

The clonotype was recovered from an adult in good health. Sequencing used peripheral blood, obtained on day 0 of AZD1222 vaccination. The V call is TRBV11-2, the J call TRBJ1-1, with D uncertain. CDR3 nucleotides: TGTGCCAGCAGCTCGCCCATTGTCTCGTACACTGAAGCTTTCTTT. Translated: CASSSPIVSYTEAFF.